This TCR beta chain was obtained from a study of T cell responses to AZD1222 COVID-19 vaccine (dated by TCRdb to the early 2020s). Some background on the complete study: AZD1222 recipients whose second dose came at about 4 weeks and those whose second dose came at about 12 weeks were combined into one group, since spike-specific TCR depth and breadth did not differ between the two schedules. TCR sequencing was performed for 230 to 250 trial participants, of whom roughly 200 were given two doses of AZD1222 and around 26 were given two doses of MenACWY control vaccine. Trial participants were enrolled into age subgroups of 18-55, 56-69 and 70-plus years, which contained approximately 150, 28 and 58 TCR-sequenced participants, respectively. Overall study outcomes, separate from this receptor: Conclusions about previously exposed vaccinees are limited because only six or seven AZD1222 recipients were SARS-CoV-2 seropositive at baseline. A significant rise in spike-specific TCR breadth and depth was observed after two AZD1222 doses relative to day 0 and relative to MenACWY recipients. In the small 56-69-year group, the increase in depth fell short of significance, most likely because of low power. Epitopes outside the regions mutated in the B.1.351 and B.1.1.7 variants were reportedly recognized by nearly half of the unique spike-specific TCRs. Participants were mostly white British, with more females than males. The authors suggested clonal diversity may have been underestimated. No day 14 peak-response samples were available, so repertoires were characterized only after the peak T cell response. The whole spike protein was spanned by vaccine-associated CD4 TCRs, and dominant responses were seen in regions 160-218 and 743-854.

This sample's time point label indicates: baseline before first vaccination. The vaccinee samples were drawn from two UK trials, COV001 and COV002, one of which was a single-blind randomized controlled phase 2/3 trial testing AZD1222 (ChAdOx1 nCoV-19) in healthy adults. Trial participant PBMC samples were collected at day 0 and day 28 after the second dose for TCRbeta chain sequencing. The CDR3 regions of human TCRbeta chains were analyzed by immunosequencing. In the source study's methods: TCRs in the repertoires were compared against a reference library of SARS-CoV-2-specific TCRs that had been generated with the MIRA antigen-specificity platform. Breadth meant the fraction of unique TCRs that were SARS-CoV-2-associated, whereas depth meant the fraction of total T cells that were SARS-CoV-2-associated. Each spike-specific TCR was assigned to its reactive spike region and to a CD4 or CD8 class using the MIRA data. Log10-transformed breadth and depth values were compared by one-way ANOVA with Sidak's multiple comparisons tests. TCRdb obtained this table from immuneACCESS and retained in-frame rearrangements with V and J assigned. These tables miss some clones; where compared with another copy, unresolved V genes account for less than half of the shortfall, and the remainder is unexplained. D and trimming come from the DNA, and the V and J calls and clone size come from that table. Recorded for this sample are approximately 89,000 clones; approximately 91% of them occurred a single time. Clones ranked in the top ten supply 2.8% of the sample.

A note on this clone: No antigen is known for it. Base qualities are missing; no much larger clone stands one base away.

CDR1 and CDR2 are drawn from the germline V gene: SGHVS, FQNEAQ. The germline V end is reduced by 2 bases and the J end by 2 bases; junction bases left unmatched: 0. The CDR3 covers 14 residues, taking in both the cysteine and the phenylalanine. Kept here is only the CDR3 DNA, which spans 42 bases and is read in frame from base 1. The starting material was peripheral blood, obtained on day 0 of AZD1222 vaccination. The sequence derives from an adult in good health. This chain is built from TRBV7-8 and TRBJ1-5; 7 bases in the middle match TRBD1. CDR3 loop: CASSLTGGNQPQHF. The DNA sequence follows: TGTGCCAGCAGCTTAACAGGGGGCAATCAGCCCCAGCATTTT. The full variable domain, completed from the reference TRBV7-8 and TRBJ1-5 proteins outside the CDR3, reads GAGVSQSPRYKVAKRGQDVALRCDPISGHVSLFWYQQALGQGPEFLTYFQNEAQLDKSGLPSDRFFAERPEGSVSTLKIQRTQQEDSAVYLCASSLTGGNQPQHFGDGTRLSIL.